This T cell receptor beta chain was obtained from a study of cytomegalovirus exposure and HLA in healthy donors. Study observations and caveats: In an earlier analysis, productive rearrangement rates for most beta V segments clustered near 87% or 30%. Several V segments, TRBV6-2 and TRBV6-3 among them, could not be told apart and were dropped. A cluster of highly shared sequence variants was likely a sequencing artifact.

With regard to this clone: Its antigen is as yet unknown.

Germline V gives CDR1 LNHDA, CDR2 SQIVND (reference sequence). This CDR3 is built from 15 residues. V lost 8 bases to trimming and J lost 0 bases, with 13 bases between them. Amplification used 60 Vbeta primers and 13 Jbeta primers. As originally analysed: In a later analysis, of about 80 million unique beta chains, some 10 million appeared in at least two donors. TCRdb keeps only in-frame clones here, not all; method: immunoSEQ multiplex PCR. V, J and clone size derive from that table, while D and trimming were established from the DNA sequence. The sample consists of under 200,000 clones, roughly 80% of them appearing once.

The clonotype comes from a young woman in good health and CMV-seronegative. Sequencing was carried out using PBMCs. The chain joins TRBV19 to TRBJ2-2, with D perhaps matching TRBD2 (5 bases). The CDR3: CASFGVGANTGELFF. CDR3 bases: TGTGCCAGTTTTGGTGTGGGAGCGAACACCGGGGAGCTGTTTTTT. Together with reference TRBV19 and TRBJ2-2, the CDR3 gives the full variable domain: DGGITQSPKYLFRKEGQNVTLSCEQNLNHDAMYWYRQDPGQGLRLIYYSQIVNDFQKGDIAEGYSVSREKKESFPLTVTSAQKNPTAFYLCASFGVGANTGELFFGEGSRLTVL.